The T cell receptor (beta chain) under discussion was sequenced for a study of molecular identifiers for immune sequencing clone quantification. Study-level points and caveats: Highly expanded clone sizes could be underestimated through barcode sharing by identical TCR molecules. Single-cell amounts of spiked Jurkat TCR RNA were reportedly detectable among about a million naive cells.

The V gene lost 5 bases and the J gene lost 5 bases, with 16 bases spanning the gap. The CDR3 consists of 14 residues. Each CDR3 protein is one row after TCRdb ran MiXCR on the PCR reads. The table records roughly 97,000 distinct CDR3 sequences, roughly 26% of them present only once. This clonotype was observed many times. The antigen remains undetermined. The J gene is TRBJ2-7, the V gene TRBV12-3 or TRBV12-4; TRBD2 might be the D (6 bases). Sequenced sample: naive CD8+ T cells from blood, with Jurkat cell RNA spiked in. This sample's subset: FACS-sorted CD8+CD4-CCR7+CD45RA+ naive T cells. The clonotype comes from a human donor in good health. Some libraries in this study had Jurkat cell RNA spiked in. The CDR3: CASSDAGLGDEQYF. CDR3 nucleotides: TGTGCCAGCAGTGACGCGGGACTCGGGGACGAGCAGTACTTC.